A single sample gave rise to the 30 T cell receptor beta chains below, sequenced in a study of regulatory T cells in long-lasting Graves disease. Time point defined: newly diagnosed GD, antithyroid drugs for less than 3 months. Making the TCR library involved RNA that had been extracted from PBMCs. iRepertoire HTBI primers and Arm-PCR of CDR3 regions built TCR beta libraries. TCRdb re-called the multiplex PCR reads with MiXCR, one entry per CDR3 protein. The table lists some 490,000 distinct CDR3 sequences, more than 10% of them singletons. These data are also associated with another study on T cells in Graves' hyperthyroidism and ophthalmopathy.

This material consisted of peripheral blood mononuclear cells (PBMCs), taken at new diagnosis, from a patient treated with antithyroid drugs. These receptor sequences come from a woman aged 30 to 39 with Graves disease.

Comment on this clonotype: This sequence may be a read error, since a much larger clone differs from it by one base. CDR3 sequence: CASSFWDTDTQYF. As DNA, the CDR3 is TGTGCCAGCAGTTTTTGGGACACAGATACGCAGTATTTT. The V gene is TRBV6-9, the J gene TRBJ2-3, with unresolved D. Per germline, CDR1 MNHGY and CDR2 SVAAGI. The CDR3 loop spans 13 amino acids. Trimming left V 4 bases short and J 2 bases short, with 7 bases between.

This clonotype was picked up a small number of times. The chain is built from TRBV5-1 and TRBJ1-2; 7 bases line up with TRBD1. CDR3 length equals 16 residues. CDR1 SGHRS and CDR2 YFSETQ come from the germline V gene. The V segment lost 4 bases and the J segment 1 base; nucleotides outside the gene matches: 10. DNA for the CDR3: TGCGCCAGCAGCCCCCCCCCAGGGGGTTATAACTATGGCTACACCTTC. Translated, it gives CASSPPPGGYNYGYTF.

This clonotype was found many times. The chain couples TRBV10-3 to TRBJ1-1; 8 bases agree with TRBD1. Germline trimming cut 4 bases from V and 0 bases from J; bases unmatched to any gene: 7. The CDR3 runs to 16 residues. Germline V CDR1 and CDR2: ENHRY, SYGVKD. CDR3 DNA: TGTGCCATCAGTGCCCGGGACAGGACCATGAACACTGAAGCTTTCTTT. As protein: CAISARDRTMNTEAFF.

This clonotype came up a few times. This sequence joins TRBV4-3 and TRBJ1-1, with a tentative D call TRBD1 (5 bases). Trimming shortened V by 1 base and J by 1 base, and 19 bases separated the two germline ends. Per the germline V gene, CDR1 is LGHNA and CDR2 is YSLEER. The CDR3 spans 18 residues. The CDR3 DNA is TGCGCCAGCAGCCAAGCCCAAGCCGGGCCAGGGAAGAACACTGAAGCTTTCTTT. Translating it yields CASSQAQAGPGKNTEAFF.

In this sample, this clonotype turned up many times. Germline and junction disagree at one end, which may indicate a read error. The chain combines TRBV7-7 with TRBJ2-3, with D perhaps TRBD2 (6 bases). CDR1 is SSHAT and CDR2 is FNYEAQ in the germline V gene (reference sequence). The CDR3 is 16 amino acids. The chain's CDR3 is CASSPGPGTAQDTQYF. The CDR3 DNA sequence: TGTGCTAGCAGCCCCGGTCCAGGGACTGCACAAGATACGCAGTATTTT. Full variable domain (remainder filled in from reference TRBV7-7 and TRBJ2-3): GAGVSQSPRYKVTKRGQDVTLRCDPISSHATLYWYQQALGQGPEFLTYFNYEAQPDKSGLPSDRFSAERPEGSISTLTIQRTEQRDSAMYRCASSPGPGTAQDTQYFGPGTRLTVL.

There are many counts of this clonotype. This chain joins TRBV6-5 and TRBJ1-2; TRBD1 is a possible D gene (5 bases). The germline V and J ends were trimmed by 2 bases and 4 bases, with 8 bases remaining between them. CDR1 is MNHEY and CDR2 is SVGAGI in the germline V gene. The CDR3 totals 13 residues. The CDR3 loop is CASSYDRGYGYTF. DNA of the CDR3: TGTGCCAGCAGTTACGATAGGGGCTATGGCTACACCTTC.

This clonotype was seen ten or more times. The J gene is TRBJ2-1, the V gene TRBV7-9; D possibly matches TRBD1 or TRBD2 (5 bases each). Trimming stripped 5 bases from V and 1 base from J, with 12 bases between. Germline V gene sequence: CDR1 SEHNR, CDR2 FQNEAQ (reference sequence). The CDR3 length is 15 residues. CDR3: CASSRGRASYNEQFF. CDR3 bases: TGTGCCAGCAGCCGGGGCAGAGCATCCTACAATGAGCAGTTCTTC.

This clonotype was found many times. The rearrangement joins TRBV5-1 to TRBJ1-1, with a tentative D call TRBD1 (5 bases). In germline, CDR1 is SGHRS, CDR2 YFSETQ. The CDR3 is 14 amino acids. The V end lost 2 bases, the J end lost 5 bases, and 13 bases lay between the germline ends. The CDR3 region has the DNA TGCGCCAGCAGCTTTGGGGGGTCGGGAACTGAAGCTTTCTTT. The encoded protein is CASSFGGSGTEAFF.

This clonotype was detected a few times. The rearrangement uses TRBV19 and TRBJ1-2, with 8 bases aligning to TRBD1. With V trimmed by 6 bases and J by 1 base, 7 bases remained unmatched. The CDR3 runs to 15 residues. The germline V gene has CDR1 LNHDA and CDR2 SQIVND (reference sequence). Here the CDR3 DNA reads TGTGCCAGTAGCCAGATCGGGACAGGTAACTATGGCTACACCTTC. Translating gives CASSQIGTGNYGYTF.

This clonotype has a handful of counts. CDR3 sequence (DNA): TGCGCCAGCAGCCAGAGACTAGCCGAGACCCAGTACTTC. Protein product: CASSQRLAETQYF. The gene calls are TRBV4-3 and TRBJ2-5; 7 bases fit TRBD2. The germline V gene has CDR1 LGHNA and CDR2 YSLEER. V was clipped by 3 bases and J by 5 bases; unmatched bases: 3. There are 13 residues in the CDR3.

This clonotype has a handful of counts. The J gene is TRBJ2-7, the V gene TRBV28; 7 bases align to TRBD1. The germline CDR1 and CDR2 sequences are MDHEN and SYDVKM. CDR3 length equals 13 residues. V lost 6 bases and J lost 8; bases outside the gene matches: 10. The CDR3: CASSYPDRPKQYF. The CDR3 DNA sequence: TGTGCCAGCAGCTACCCGGACAGGCCGAAGCAGTACTTC.

This chain uses TRBV11-2 with TRBJ2-1; 12 bases fit TRBD2. The CDR3 spans 18 residues. Germline trimming cut 4 bases from V and 2 bases from J; bases unmatched to any gene: 9. Per germline, CDR1 SGHAT and CDR2 FQNNGV. The CDR3 loop reads CASSSPGLAGPAYNEQFF. CDR3 coding DNA: TGTGCCAGCAGCTCACCGGGACTAGCGGGCCCGGCCTACAATGAGCAGTTCTTC.

CDR3 nucleotides: TGTGCCAGCTCACCACTCCTCTCCGCCGGGGAGCTGTTTTTT. Translated, it gives CASSPLLSAGELFF. This chain links TRBV18 with TRBJ2-2; D uncertain. With 1 base removed from V and 6 bases from J, the gap between germline ends came to 9 bases. The CDR3 sequence is 14 residues long. Germline loops: CDR1 KGHSH, CDR2 LQKENI.

Many counts were recorded for this clonotype. V and J are TRBV30 and TRBJ1-1, with D hard to call. The germline V gene encodes CDR1 GTSNPN and CDR2 SVGIG (reference sequence). V was shortened by 2 bases and J by 5 bases, with 15 bases between the two germline ends. The CDR3 loop spans 14 amino acids. CDR3 sequence reads: CAWSQILGGTEAFF. In nucleotides, the CDR3 is TGTGCCTGGAGTCAGATCCTGGGAGGGACTGAAGCTTTCTTT.

In its sample, this clonotype was seen many times. As DNA, the CDR3 is TGTGCCAGCTCTAGCGGGGATCAGTTCTTC. Translating it yields CASSSGDQFF. The rearrangement joins TRBV2 to TRBJ2-1, with 9 bases aligning to TRBD2. This CDR3 comprises 10 residues. Germline values: CDR1 SNHLY, CDR2 FYNNEI. Trimming took 8 bases from V and 13 from J; bases not matched to a gene: 3.

This clonotype was counted many times. CDR3 sequence: CASSSPRDRGLGYGYTF. In DNA, the CDR3 is TGTGCCAGCAGCTCCCCCCGGGACAGGGGTCTAGGCTATGGCTACACCTTC. This sequence joins TRBV11-2 and TRBJ1-2; 10 bases match TRBD1. The CDR3 is 17 residues long. The ends lost 4 bases at V and 4 bases at J; junction bases unmatched: 12. Germline V gives CDR1 SGHAT, CDR2 FQNNGV.

The rearrangement joins TRBV7-9 to TRBJ1-4; 7 bases fit TRBD1. CDR1 and CDR2 from the germline V gene are SEHNR and FQNEAQ (reference sequence). There are 16 residues in the CDR3. The J segment lost 6 bases and the V segment lost 1 base, leaving 8 bases of the junction unmatched. The CDR3 DNA follows: TGTGCCAGCAGCTTAGGTTTCGACAGGGTTTATGAAAAACTGTTTTTT. This encodes CASSLGFDRVYEKLFF.

Ten or more counts support this clonotype. The chain has TRBV27 and TRBJ1-2, with D perhaps matching TRBD1 (6 bases). The CDR3 loop spans 13 amino acids. CDR1 and CDR2 from the germline V gene are MNHEY and SMNVEV (reference sequence). V shed 3 bases and J shed 6 bases, with 11 bases lying between them. The chain's CDR3 is CASSFAGENGYTF. In DNA form, the CDR3 reads TGTGCCAGCAGTTTCGCAGGGGAAAATGGCTACACCTTC.

This clonotype was detected many times. CDR3 bases: TGTGCCAGTAGTGTTCGTAGAGGGCCTACTAGCGCAGATACGCAGTATTTT. It is translated as CASSVRRGPTSADTQYF. The chain recombines TRBV19 with TRBJ2-3, with 7 bases aligning to TRBD2. The V gene's germline CDR1 is LNHDA and CDR2 SQIVND (reference sequence). CDR3 length: 17 residues. V lost 5 bases, J lost 4 bases, and 15 bases stayed unmatched.

Ten or more counts support this clonotype. The rearrangement joins TRBV24-1 to TRBJ2-6; D might be TRBD2 (5 bases). The CDR3 loop spans 17 amino acids. Germline CDR1 KGHDR, CDR2 SFDVKD. V dropped 4 bases and J dropped 0 bases, with 12 bases sitting between them. The DNA for the CDR3 is TGTGCCACCAGTGACGAGGGTGGGAGCTCTGGGGCCAACGTCCTGACTTTC. This codes for CATSDEGGSSGANVLTF.

The table lists this clonotype with many counts. The chain employs TRBV7-8 and TRBJ2-7; no clear D. V was trimmed by 1 base and J by 4 bases, leaving 8 bases between them. This CDR3 comprises 13 residues. In germline, CDR1 is SGHVS, CDR2 FQNEAQ. This CDR3 reads CASSLGPMYEQYF. The DNA for the CDR3 is TGTGCCAGCAGCTTAGGGCCCATGTACGAGCAGTACTTC.

In its sample, this clonotype was seen a few times. A much larger clone differs from this one at a single base, so this may be a read error. This rearrangement joins TRBV28 to TRBJ2-7, with TRBD2 identical over 7 bases. Germline V gene sequence: CDR1 MDHEN, CDR2 SYDVKM. The CDR3 sequence is 15 residues long. CDR3 sequence reads: CASSLLERGTYKQYF. The DNA of the CDR3 is TGTGCCAGCAGTCTACTGGAGCGGGGAACCTACAAGCAGTACTTC.

This clonotype appeared many times. This sequence joins TRBV12-3 or TRBV12-4 and TRBJ1-1; no reliable D call. The CDR3 consists of 12 residues. The V end lost 5 bases, the J end lost 7 bases, and 11 bases lay between the germline ends. CDR3 sequence: CASSIRLIEAFF. CDR3 nucleotides: TGTGCCAGCAGTATCCGGCTCATTGAAGCTTTCTTT.

Here the CDR3 reads CASSESPLEGSYGYTF. The CDR3, as DNA: TGTGCCAGCAGTGAATCCCCACTGGAAGGATCCTATGGCTACACCTTC. This chain links TRBV6-2 or TRBV6-3 with TRBJ1-2; no definite D call. V was shortened by 5 bases and J by 4 bases, with 20 bases between the two germline ends. This CDR3 spans 16 amino acids. The germline V gene encodes CDR1 MNHEY and CDR2 SVGEGT.

This clonotype was picked up many times. V usage is TRBV7-2 and J usage is TRBJ2-7; 11 positions match TRBD2. Trimming at V came to 5 bases and at J to 0 bases, leaving 6 bases not matched to a gene. Germline CDR1 SGHTA, CDR2 FQGNSA. This CDR3 contains 16 residues. In nucleotides, the CDR3 is TGTGCCAGCAGCACCCGACTAGCGGGAAACTCCTACGAGCAGTACTTC. Translated, it gives CASSTRLAGNSYEQYF.

This clonotype appeared many times. The genes are TRBV4-1 and TRBJ1-2, with TRBD1 matching over 7 bases. CDR3 length: 15 residues. The germline CDR1 and CDR2 sequences are MGHRA and YSYEKL. Unmatched junction bases numbered 10, after V lost 4 bases and J lost 5 bases. Written as DNA, the CDR3 is TGCGCCAGCAGCCTCAACCCGGGACAGACATATGGCTACACCTTC. Its translation is CASSLNPGQTYGYTF.

V gene TRBV24-1 combines with J gene TRBJ1-1, with D possibly TRBD1 on 5 matching bases. Germline CDR1 KGHDR, CDR2 SFDVKD. Trimming left V 7 bases short and J 0 bases short, with 14 bases between. This CDR3 is built from 15 residues. The CDR3 nucleotides are TGTGCCACCAGACCGGGGCCAGCGATGAACACTGAAGCTTTCTTT. The encoded protein is CATRPGPAMNTEAFF.

Many counts were recorded for this clonotype. This chain connects TRBV7-6 to TRBJ2-1; D remains ambiguous. V was trimmed by 5 bases and J by 4 bases, leaving 9 bases between them. CDR3 length equals 13 residues. Germline V gene data show CDR1 as SGHVS and CDR2 as FNYEAQ. The CDR3 DNA sequence: TGTGCCAGCAGCGTAGAACCTTACAATGAGCAGTTCTTC. This gives the protein CASSVEPYNEQFF.

Details on this clonotype: This sequence may be a read error, since a much larger clone differs from it by one base. The genes are TRBV7-9 and TRBJ2-1; the D is unclear. Trimming removed 0 bases from V and 0 bases from J, with 9 bases in between. This CDR3 has 16 amino acids. The germline CDR1 and CDR2 sequences are SEHNR and FQNEAQ (reference sequence). The CDR3 DNA sequence: TGTGCCAGCAGCTTAGCGCTAGGGTCCTCCTACAATGAGCAGTTCTTC. This codes for CASSLALGSSYNEQFF. Full variable domain (missing parts from reference TRBV7-9 and TRBJ2-1): DTGVSQNPRHKITKRGQNVTFRCDPISEHNRLYWYRQTLGQGPEFLTYFQNEAQLEKSRLLSDRFSAERPKGSFSTLEIQRTEQGDSAMYLCASSLALGSSYNEQFFGPGTRLTVL.

This clonotype was recorded many times. The V and J genes are TRBV28 and TRBJ1-4; TRBD1 is a possible D gene (6 bases). CDR3 length: 12 amino acids. V lost 5 bases, J lost 5 bases, and 6 bases lay in between. Germline values: CDR1 MDHEN, CDR2 SYDVKM. Written as DNA, the CDR3 is TGTGCCAGCAGTCAGGGGAATGAAAAACTGTTTTTT. This translates into CASSQGNEKLFF.